A single sample gave rise to the 3 T cell receptor beta chains below, sequenced in a study of cytomegalovirus exposure and HLA in healthy donors. A multiplex PCR was run with 60 Vbeta primers and 13 Jbeta primers. Some clones are missing from TCRdb's copy, which holds only in-frame ones; the method was immunoSEQ multiplex PCR. The table lists roughly 100,000 clones, less than 80% of them singletons. The sequencing input was PBMCs. The receptor source for this set is a young man in good health and CMV-seropositive.

This chain connects TRBV13 to TRBJ2-3; a weak D match, TRBD1 (5 bases). The CDR3 consists of 14 residues. Germline assignment: CDR1 PRHDT and CDR2 FYEKMQ (reference sequence). Trimming pared 1 base from V and 2 bases from J, leaving 7 bases between. The CDR3 region has the DNA TGTGCCAGCAGCTTAGTAGGGGTCACAGATACGCAGTATTTT. It codes for CASSLVGVTDTQYF.

The chain couples TRBV5-1 to TRBJ1-1; no reliable D call. CDR1 and CDR2 from the germline V gene are SGHRS and YFSETQ. This CDR3 is 16 amino acids long. Trimming removed 5 bases at V and 6 bases at J, with 23 bases between. The DNA of the CDR3 is TGCGCCAGCAGTCTGGAGGCGGGTGGCTTAGGCGCTGAAGCTTTCTTT. Translation: CASSLEAGGLGAEAFF.

This chain connects TRBV5-1 to TRBJ2-1; tentative D call: TRBD2 (6 bases). The V end was cut by 4 bases, the J end by 4 bases, with 18 bases between. The V gene's germline CDR1 is SGHRS and CDR2 YFSETQ. The CDR3 consists of 16 residues. This CDR3 is CASSVVGGSGYNEQFF. CDR3 coding DNA: TGCGCCAGCAGCGTTGTGGGGGGTTCTGGGTACAATGAGCAGTTCTTC.